The sequence of this TCR beta chain was determined in a study of regulatory T cells in long-lasting Graves disease. Library construction for TCR beta used iRepertoire HTBI primers and Arm-PCR of CDR3 regions. TCRdb reprocessed the multiplex PCR reads via MiXCR and lists one record per CDR3 protein. Of roughly 500,000 distinct CDR3 sequences listed, approximately 13% were seen once; the top ten hold 8% to 10%. Described time point: newly diagnosed GD, antithyroid drugs for less than 3 months. After RNA was extracted from PBMCs, the TCR library was made from it. This clonotype has just a few counts. Deletions cut 5 bases from V and 1 base from J, with 18 bases between. The CDR3 runs to 15 residues. CDR1 and CDR2 from the germline V gene are SQVTM and ANQGSEA. These records were also assigned to another study, of T cells in Graves' hyperthyroidism and ophthalmopathy. From that report: Graves' hyperthyroidism without ophthalmopathy progression within 18 months was termed stable. First-round RT-PCR targeting the TCR CDR3 was performed with the HTBI primer set.

The source of this sequence is a man aged 30-40 years with Graves disease. The source was peripheral blood mononuclear cells (PBMCs), collected at new diagnosis, from a patient treated with antithyroid drugs. The chain couples TRBV29-1 to TRBJ2-7; TRBD1 is a possible D gene (7 bases). The CDR3 sequence: CSVSLDRDLSYEQYF. The CDR3 bases are TGCAGCGTTAGTCTCGACAGGGACTTATCCTACGAGCAGTACTTC.